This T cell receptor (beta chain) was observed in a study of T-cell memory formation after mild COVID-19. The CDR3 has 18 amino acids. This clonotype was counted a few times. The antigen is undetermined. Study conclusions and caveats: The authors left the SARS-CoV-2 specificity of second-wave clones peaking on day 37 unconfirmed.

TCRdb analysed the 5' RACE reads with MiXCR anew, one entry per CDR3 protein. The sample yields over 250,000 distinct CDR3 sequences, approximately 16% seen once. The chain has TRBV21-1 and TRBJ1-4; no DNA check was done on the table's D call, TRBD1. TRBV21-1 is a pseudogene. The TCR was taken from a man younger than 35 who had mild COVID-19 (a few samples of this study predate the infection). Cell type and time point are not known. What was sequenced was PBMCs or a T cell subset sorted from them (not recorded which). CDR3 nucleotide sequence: TGTGCCAGCAGCACCCTCCAACAGGGATCGACGACTAATGAAAAACTGTTTTTT. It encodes CASSTLQQGSTTNEKLFF.